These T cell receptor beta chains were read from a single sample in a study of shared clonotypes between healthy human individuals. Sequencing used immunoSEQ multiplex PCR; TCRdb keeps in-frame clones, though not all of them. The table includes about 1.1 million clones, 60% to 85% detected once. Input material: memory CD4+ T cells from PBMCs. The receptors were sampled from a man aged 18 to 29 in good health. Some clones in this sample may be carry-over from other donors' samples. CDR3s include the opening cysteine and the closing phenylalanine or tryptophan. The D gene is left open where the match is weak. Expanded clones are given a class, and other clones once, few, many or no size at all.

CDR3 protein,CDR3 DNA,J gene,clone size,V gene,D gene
CASSPPGTGIGRNTIYF,TGTGCCAGCTCACCGCCCGGGACAGGGATTGGGAGAAACACCATATATTTT,TRBJ1-3,-,TRBV18,TRBD1
CASSEFTGAYSNQPQHF,TGTGCCAGCAGCGAGTTCACCGGGGCCTATAGCAATCAGCCCCAGCATTTT,TRBJ1-5,-,TRBV5-8,-
CAWSLGGSRAEQFF,TGTGCCTGGAGTCTGGGCGGGAGTAGGGCTGAGCAGTTCTTC,TRBJ2-1,-,TRBV30,TRBD2
CSVVAGVGGEAFF,TGCAGCGTTGTAGCCGGGGTCGGCGGTGAAGCTTTCTTT,TRBJ1-1,-,TRBV29-1,-
CASGGQRNQPQHF,TGTGCCAGCGGTGGACAGCGTAATCAGCCCCAGCATTTT,TRBJ1-5,-,TRBV2,-
CASRLAGGKGSEQFF,TGTGCCAGCAGGTTAGCGGGAGGAAAAGGAAGTGAGCAGTTCTTC,TRBJ2-1,-,TRBV7-2,TRBD2
CSVGQTGQGEQYF,TGCAGCGTTGGCCAGACGGGGCAAGGCGAGCAGTACTTC,TRBJ2-7,many,TRBV29-1,-
CASSISTNQPQHF,TGTGCCAGTAGTATATCCACTAATCAGCCCCAGCATTTT,TRBJ1-5,few,TRBV19,-
CAISEGTNYGYTF,TGTGCCATCAGTGAAGGGACTAACTATGGCTACACCTTC,TRBJ1-2,-,TRBV10-3,-
CASSYSTWGPYGYTF,TGTGCCAGCAGTTACTCGACATGGGGACCCTATGGCTACACCTTC,TRBJ1-2,-,TRBV6-5,-
CASSEAGGRAEQYF,TGTGCCAGCAGTGAAGCGGGGGGGCGAGCCGAGCAGTACTTC,TRBJ2-7,-,TRBV6-1,-
CASSVARYGYTF,TGTGCCAGCAGCGTAGCCAGATATGGCTACACCTTC,TRBJ1-2,-,TRBV9,-
CASSVEGNEQFF,TGTGCCAGCAGCGTCGAGGGCAATGAGCAGTTCTTC,TRBJ2-1,few,TRBV7-2,-
CASSNLQGNGNEQFF,TGTGCCAGCTCAAACTTACAGGGGAATGGCAATGAGCAGTTCTTC,TRBJ2-1,-,TRBV18,TRBD1
CASSFLRDTQYF,TGTGCCAGCAGTTTTCTCCGGGACACCCAGTACTTC,TRBJ2-5,once,TRBV7-9,-
CASSGDSNQPQHF,TGTGCCAGCAGTGGAGATAGCAATCAGCCCCAGCATTTT,TRBJ1-5,-,TRBV2,-
CASTRGESGAGEQYF,TGCGCCAGCACAAGGGGGGAGAGTGGAGCGGGCGAGCAGTACTTC,TRBJ2-7,-,TRBV5-1,-
CASSPWGQIDYEQYF,TGTGCCAGCAGCCCCTGGGGGCAGATCGACTACGAGCAGTACTTC,TRBJ2-7,-,TRBV6-6,-
CAISGGDTEAFF,TGTGCCATCAGCGGGGGGGACACTGAAGCTTTCTTT,TRBJ1-1,-,TRBV10-3,-
CASSVAQANTEAFF,TGTGCCAGCAGCGTAGCACAGGCGAACACTGAAGCTTTCTTT,TRBJ1-1,-,TRBV9,-
CASSYPPTNEKLFF,TGTGCCAGCAGTTACCCCCCGACTAATGAAAAACTGTTTTTT,TRBJ1-4,few,TRBV28,-
CASSLFQGAETQYF,TGTGCCAGCAGCTTATTCCAGGGGGCGGAGACCCAGTACTTC,TRBJ2-5,-,TRBV7-9,TRBD1
CASSLRGHGYTF,TGTGCCAGCAGCTTACGGGGGCATGGCTACACCTTC,TRBJ1-2,-,TRBV7-2,-
CASSPPAGETQYF,TGTGCCAGCAGTCCCCCAGCGGGGGAGACCCAGTACTTC,TRBJ2-5,-,TRBV6-6,TRBD2
CASSTKQGQGVYGYTF,TGTGCCAGCAGCACCAAACAAGGACAGGGTGTCTATGGCTACACCTTC,TRBJ1-2,-,TRBV7-8,TRBD1
CASSQGQNNQPQHF,TGCGCCAGCAGCCAAGGACAGAACAATCAGCCCCAGCATTTT,TRBJ1-5,few,TRBV4-3,-
CASSPETQGVQYF,TGCGCCAGCAGCCCGGAAACACAGGGTGTGCAGTACTTC,TRBJ2-7,-,TRBV5-1,-
CASSAQQGNTEAFF,TGCGCCAGCAGCGCACAACAGGGGAACACTGAAGCTTTCTTT,TRBJ1-1,once,TRBV5-1,-
CASSLVRGSTEAFF,TGTGCCAGCAGCTTGGTCAGGGGGTCGACTGAAGCTTTCTTT,TRBJ1-1,-,TRBV5-8,TRBD1
CAITRRKNTEAFF,TGTGCCATCACTAGGCGGAAGAACACTGAAGCTTTCTTT,TRBJ1-1,-,TRBV10-3,-
CAWSPRTGASYEQYF,TGTGCCTGGAGTCCCCGGACAGGGGCGTCCTACGAGCAGTACTTC,TRBJ2-7,-,TRBV30,TRBD1
CASSPTGAWGGTDTQYF,TGTGCCAGCAGCCCTACAGGGGCGTGGGGGGGCACAGATACGCAGTATTTT,TRBJ2-3,-,TRBV5-4,-
CASSALDRGEAFF,TGTGCCAGCAGTGCGTTAGACAGGGGAGAAGCTTTCTTT,TRBJ1-1,once,TRBV6-1,TRBD1